Listed here are 32 T cell receptor beta chains from one sample, sequenced in a study of glioma-infiltrating T cells. Using RNA template, CDR3s of TCR alpha and beta were amplified with iRepertoire arm-PCR. MiXCR, run by TCRdb on the multiplex PCR reads, gives a single entry per CDR3 protein. This sample has about 400,000 distinct CDR3 sequences; around 38% occur once, and the top ten carry around 12%. What was sequenced was glioma tissue, nonneoplastic brain tissue, or PBMCs (not recorded which). These receptors all come from a human donor with low-grade glioma or glioblastoma, undergoing nonglioma brain surgery, or in good health (not recorded which).

The V gene is TRBV19, the J gene TRBJ2-7; D perhaps matches TRBD2 (5 bases). CDR3 size: 11 residues. Germline V gene lookup returns CDR1 LNHDA and CDR2 SQIVND (reference sequence). The V and J ends lost 10 bases and 5 bases respectively, with 12 bases between them. The CDR3 loop is CANQASHEQYF. CDR3 sequence (DNA): TGTGCCAATCAGGCTAGCCACGAGCAGTACTTC.

This CDR3 is CASRLSLAGHNEQFF. As DNA, the CDR3 is TGTGCCAGCCGGTTAAGCCTAGCGGGTCACAATGAGCAGTTCTTC. The chain employs TRBV28 and TRBJ2-1, with 8 bases lining up with TRBD2. The CDR3 totals 15 residues. CDR1 MDHEN and CDR2 SYDVKM come from the germline V gene. V trimming: 8 bases; J trimming: 5 bases; junction bases outside the gene matches: 11.

With regard to this clonotype: One end of the junction varies from germline; a read error may be responsible. The chain recombines TRBV5-1 with TRBJ1-1, with 8 bases identical to TRBD1. The length of the CDR3 is 15 residues. The germline V gene has CDR1 SGHRS and CDR2 YFSETQ. Here the CDR3 reads CAGSLVGQGNTEAFF. The CDR3 coding sequence is TGCGCCGGCAGCTTGGTAGGACAGGGGAACACTGAAGCTTTCTTT.

This clonotype was recorded at least ten times. The chain couples TRBV6-2 or TRBV6-3 to TRBJ2-7; D is ambiguous. The germline V gene encodes CDR1 MNHEY and CDR2 SVGEGT. The CDR3 is 12 residues long. The V end lost 7 bases, the J end lost 3 bases, and 10 bases lay between the germline ends. The CDR3 region has the DNA TGTGCCAGCAAACACAGAAACTACGAGCAGTACTTC. It codes for CASKHRNYEQYF.

The chain joins TRBV7-2 to TRBJ1-5; unclear D gene. V was cut by 5 bases and J by 4 bases, with 6 bases left in between. The CDR3 contains 12 residues. The V gene's germline CDR1 is SGHTA and CDR2 FQGNSA. The CDR3 here is CASSIQNQPQHF. The DNA of the CDR3 is TGTGCCAGCAGCATACAGAATCAGCCCCAGCATTTT.

There are a few counts of this clonotype. The chain recombines TRBV6-2 or TRBV6-3 with TRBJ2-2, with TRBD1 matching 9 bases. CDR3 length: 16 residues. Unmatched junction bases numbered 10, after V lost 4 bases and J lost 7 bases. Germline CDR1 reads MNHEY; CDR2 reads SVGEGT. CDR3 region: CASSSPGQGFVGELFF. CDR3 coding DNA: TGTGCCAGCAGTTCCCCGGGACAGGGCTTTGTCGGGGAGCTGTTTTTT.

The gene calls are TRBV6-2 or TRBV6-3 and TRBJ2-7; D may be TRBD1 (6 bases). CDR3 length: 15 amino acids. CDR1 MNHEY and CDR2 SVGEGT come from the germline V gene. Trimming pared 11 bases from V and 0 bases from J, leaving 20 bases between. The CDR3 here is CASLGRDIFSYEQYF. DNA of the CDR3: TGTGCCTCCTTGGGCCGGGACATCTTCTCCTACGAGCAGTACTTC.

This clonotype showed up just a few times. The rearrangement joins TRBV12-3 or TRBV12-4 to TRBJ1-2; tentatively, D is TRBD1 (5 bases). The CDR3 is 13 amino acids. V lost 7 bases to trimming and J lost 7 bases, with 16 bases between them. The chain's CDR3 is CASKWTFRLGYTF. The CDR3 DNA is TGTGCCAGCAAGTGGACATTTCGGCTTGGCTACACCTTC.

V and J are TRBV20-1 and TRBJ2-7; no firm D call. V shed 6 bases and J shed 2 bases, with 14 bases lying between them. Per the germline V gene, CDR1 is DFQATT and CDR2 is SNEGSKA (reference sequence). CDR3 length: 13 amino acids. The CDR3 coding sequence is TGCAGTGCCCTACGGCAGTCCCCCTACGAGCAGTACTTC. Residues: CSALRQSPYEQYF.

The V gene is TRBV3-1, the J gene TRBJ2-1, with D perhaps being TRBD1 or TRBD2 (5 bases each). Germline CDR1 is LGHDT and CDR2 is YNNKEL (reference sequence). This CDR3 has 15 amino acids. Trimming pared 1 base from V and 8 bases from J, leaving 15 bases between. The CDR3, as DNA: TGTGCCAGCAGCCAAGGGGGGACCCCCTGGGATGAGCAGTTCTTC. Amino acid sequence: CASSQGGTPWDEQFF.

The J gene is TRBJ1-5, the V gene TRBV12-3 or TRBV12-4; 7 positions agree with TRBD1. The CDR3 spans 15 residues. V dropped 5 bases and J dropped 4; count of bases not matched to a gene: 8. The CDR3 DNA reads TGTGCCAGCAGTCATCGACAGGGTAGGAATCAGCCCCAGCATTTT. Protein: CASSHRQGRNQPQHF.

Remarks on this clonotype: Mismatch with germline at one junction end may stem from a read error. The CDR3 DNA reads as TGCGCCAGCAGCCTTGAGTCACTAGCCACCACAGATACGCAGTATTTT. It yields the protein CASSLESLATTDTQYF. This rearrangement joins TRBV6-2 or TRBV6-3 to TRBJ2-3, with a weak D call TRBD2 (6 bases). Germline V lookup: CDR1 MNHEY, CDR2 SVGEGT. CDR3 length: 16 residues.

This clonotype was observed a handful of times. This chain connects TRBV25-1 to TRBJ2-3; D remains unclear. The CDR3 runs to 15 residues. Germline V lookup: CDR1 MGHDK, CDR2 SYGVNS. Trimming removed 0 bases from V and 8 bases from J, with 15 bases in between. The CDR3 protein is CASSEYTKAPGTQYF. In DNA, the CDR3 is TGTGCCAGCAGTGAATATACTAAAGCCCCAGGTACGCAGTATTTT.

The chain is built from TRBV20-1 and TRBJ2-1, with D perhaps TRBD2 (6 bases). The CDR3 is 16 amino acids. The V end was cut by 1 base, the J end by 4 bases, with 17 bases between. Germline assignment: CDR1 DFQATT and CDR2 SNEGSKA (reference sequence). The CDR3 spells CSARASGEVGYNEQFF. DNA of the CDR3: TGCAGTGCTAGAGCCTCGGGAGAAGTTGGGTACAATGAGCAGTTCTTC.

In its sample, this clonotype was seen many times. This chain links TRBV28 with TRBJ2-5, with D possibly being TRBD1 (6 bases). This CDR3 has 15 residues. The germline V gene encodes CDR1 MDHEN and CDR2 SYDVKM. Trimming took off 5 bases at V and 5 bases at J, with 18 bases between the two ends. The CDR3 reads CASSPAQGTWETQYF. For the CDR3, the DNA is TGTGCCAGCAGTCCAGCCCAGGGGACGTGGGAGACCCAGTACTTC.

This clonotype appeared a few times. This chain links TRBV27 with TRBJ2-6, with a weak D call TRBD2 (5 bases). Germline loops: CDR1 MNHEY, CDR2 SMNVEV (reference sequence). CDR3 length equals 13 residues. Trimming shortened V by 10 bases and J by 2 bases, and 9 bases separated the two germline ends. This chain's CDR3 is CATRGTGANVLTF. DNA of the CDR3: TGTGCCACTCGAGGGACTGGGGCCAACGTCCTGACTTTC. The full variable domain, with the rest looked up from reference TRBV27 and TRBJ2-6, is EAQVTQNPRYLITVTGKKLTVTCSQNMNHEYMSWYRQDPGLGLRQIYYSMNVEVTDKGDVPEGYKVSRKEKRNFPLILESPSPNQTSLYFCATRGTGANVLTFGAGSRLTVL.

This sequence joins TRBV7-4 and TRBJ2-5; the match to TRBD2 covers 8 bases. Germline CDR1 SGHVT, CDR2 SQSDAQ. Germline trimming cut 5 bases from V and 4 bases from J; bases unmatched to any gene: 9. The CDR3 consists of 15 residues. The chain's CDR3 is CASSRPSGRRETQYF. Written as DNA, the CDR3 is TGTGCCAGCAGCCGCCCCAGCGGGAGACGAGAGACCCAGTACTTC.

As regards this clonotype: At one boundary the junction diverges from the germline segment, which might be a read error. The chain employs TRBV5-4 and TRBJ2-2, with D maybe TRBD2 (6 bases). The germline gives CDR1 SGHNT, CDR2 YYREEE (reference sequence). The CDR3 has 16 residues. The chain's CDR3 is CASSLDSKTNTGGLFF. CDR3 bases: TGTGCCAGCAGCTTGGACAGCAAGACGAACACCGGGGGGCTGTTTTTT.

This clonotype was observed at least ten times. The genes are TRBV28 and TRBJ2-3; D gene unclear. The V gene's germline CDR1 is MDHEN and CDR2 SYDVKM. Deletions cut 7 bases from V and 2 bases from J, with 22 bases between. This CDR3 contains 17 residues. CDR3 nucleotide sequence: TGTGCCAGCACCACTTTTCGGACCTCTACCCCCACAGATACGCAGTATTTT. Protein: CASTTFRTSTPTDTQYF.

This clonotype was detected only a few times. A much larger clonotype is one base distant, so this may be a read error. The chain uses TRBV6-2 or TRBV6-3 and TRBJ2-5; D may be TRBD2 (6 bases). CDR1 is MNHEY, CDR2 SVGEGT, per germline. The CDR3 consists of 17 residues. In nucleotides, the CDR3 is TGTGCCAGCAGTTTTAGGATACCGGGACCGTGGAGGGAGACCCAGCACTTC. As protein: CASSFRIPGPWRETQHF.

This clonotype was observed a few times. This chain links TRBV7-2 with TRBJ2-7; D is unresolved. The V end lost 4 bases, the J end lost 4 bases, and 5 bases lay between the germline ends. This CDR3 spans 11 amino acids. From germline, CDR1 is SGHTA and CDR2 FQGNSA. The CDR3 region has the DNA TGTGCCAGCAGCTGGATGTACGAGCAGTACTTC. Its protein product is CASSWMYEQYF.

This clonotype was seen once. The rearrangement uses TRBV25-1 and TRBJ2-3; 12 nucleotides agree with TRBD1. Per the germline V gene, CDR1 is MGHDK and CDR2 is SYGVNS. After removal of 2 bases from V and 5 bases from J, the junction contained 5 bases not matched to a gene. The CDR3 is 16 amino acids. The CDR3 bases are TGTGCCAGCAGTGAAGGGGGACAGGGGGCAGGAGATACGCAGTATTTT. Protein product: CASSEGGQGAGDTQYF.

This clonotype has just a few counts. The J gene is TRBJ2-7, the V gene TRBV7-2; 10 bases agree with TRBD1. The CDR3 is 17 residues long. J gave up 5 bases and V 1 base, and 11 bases lay outside the gene matches. Germline CDR1 SGHTA, CDR2 FQGNSA. The CDR3 reads CASSLVGWDRGFNEQYF. The CDR3 coding sequence is TGTGCCAGCAGCTTAGTCGGCTGGGACAGGGGATTTAACGAGCAGTACTTC.

In this sample, this clonotype turned up once. This clone may be a read error of a much larger clone one base away. V gene TRBV6-6 combines with J gene TRBJ2-1; TRBD2 aligns across 13 bases. CDR1 is MNHNY, CDR2 SVGAGI, per germline (reference sequence). V was clipped by 6 bases and J by 9 bases; unmatched bases: 11. The length of the CDR3 is 16 residues. CDR3 DNA: TGTGCCAGCAGAGACAGGGGACTAGCGGGATCTACTGAGCAGTTCTTC. Amino acids: CASRDRGLAGSTEQFF.

This clonotype was counted many times. This chain joins TRBV27 and TRBJ2-4; D unclear. The V end lost 4 bases, the J end lost 5 bases, and 9 bases lay between the germline ends. CDR1 is MNHEY, CDR2 SMNVEV, per germline (reference sequence). The CDR3 has 13 residues. The CDR3 loop is CASSWLGENIQYF. The DNA of the CDR3 is TGTGCCAGCAGTTGGCTAGGAGAAAACATTCAGTACTTC.

This clonotype has a handful of counts. The chain couples TRBV10-3 to TRBJ2-1, with D possibly being TRBD1 or TRBD2 (5 bases each). Germline values: CDR1 ENHRY, CDR2 SYGVKD. The CDR3 has 12 residues. V was cut by 10 bases and J by 3 bases, with 10 bases left in between. The CDR3 nucleotides are TGTGCCACCGGGACGCTCTACAATGAGCAGTTCTTC. Its translation: CATGTLYNEQFF.

Concerning this clonotype itself: This may be a read error: a much more frequent sequence differs by one nucleotide. V usage is TRBV11-2 and J usage is TRBJ2-3; D gene uncertain. The CDR3 totals 14 residues. V was trimmed by 6 bases and J by 0 bases, leaving 10 bases between them. CDR1 is SGHAT and CDR2 is FQNNGV in the germline V gene. CDR3 amino acids: CASSSEQSTDTQYF. The CDR3 DNA reads as TGTGCCAGCAGTTCGGAACAGAGCACAGATACGCAGTATTTT.

This clonotype came up a few times. The chain recombines TRBV6-1 with TRBJ2-7; no clear D. The CDR3 is 13 amino acids. Germline CDR1 MNHNS, CDR2 SASEGT. Trimming left V 8 bases short and J 4 bases short, with 15 bases between. CDR3 DNA sequence: TGTGCCAGCGGCCAAGGGCCATCGTACGAGCAGTACTTC. As protein: CASGQGPSYEQYF.

Concerning this clonotype: An end of the junction does not agree with germline; a read error may underlie this. The chain has TRBV20-1 and TRBJ2-1, with 7 bases identical to TRBD1. Germline V gene sequence: CDR1 DFQATT, CDR2 SNEGSKA (reference sequence). CDR3 length equals 13 residues. The CDR3 reads CSVRTGSYNEQLF. DNA of the CDR3: TGCAGTGTCAGGACAGGCTCCTACAATGAGCAGCTCTTC.

In regard to this clonotype: Possible read error: a much larger clone is one base away. The chain carries TRBV7-2 and TRBJ1-1; D is perhaps TRBD1 (5 bases). Germline V lookup: CDR1 SGHTA, CDR2 FQGNSA. The CDR3 covers 15 residues. V was clipped by 0 bases and J by 3 bases, with 11 bases between them. The CDR3 reads CASSLAWGSDTEAFF. CDR3 bases: TGTGCCAGCAGCTTAGCTTGGGGGTCCGACACTGAAGCTTTCTTT.

There are many counts of this clonotype. The gene calls are TRBV6-2 or TRBV6-3 and TRBJ2-1; D could derive from TRBD1 or TRBD2 (5 bases each). The CDR3 length is 15 residues. Germline CDR1 and CDR2: MNHEY and SVGEGT. The V end was cut by 5 bases, the J end by 2 bases, with 13 bases between. Here the CDR3 reads CASSTPGTPYNEQFF. The CDR3 DNA reads as TGTGCCAGCAGTACCCCGGGGACCCCCTACAATGAGCAGTTCTTC.

In this sample, this clonotype turned up a few times. The V call is TRBV20-1, the J call TRBJ2-1; D unresolved. There are 14 residues in the CDR3. CDR1 is DFQATT and CDR2 is SNEGSKA in the germline V gene (reference sequence). With 6 bases removed from V and 0 bases from J, the gap between germline ends came to 12 bases. CDR3 DNA: TGCAGTGCGCTGTCCGTTAGCTCCTACAATGAGCAGTTCTTC. Residues: CSALSVSSYNEQFF.